This T cell receptor (beta chain) was captured in a study of cytomegalovirus exposure and HLA in healthy donors. Study summary: One earlier analysis, a look at some 180 million T cells, found about 100 million unique TCR beta sequences. A data release that came early held 75 million to 85 million unique TCRs from HLA-typed donors. Study-level points and caveats: Reports credit the classifier with highly specific, highly sensitive diagnosis of cytomegalovirus status. For TCR beta chains, V- and J-gene trimming was later linked to a missense DCLRE1C variant.

For this clone: Its antigen is as yet unknown.

The PCR made use of 60 Vbeta and 13 Jbeta primers. Clones were read by immunoSEQ multiplex PCR, and TCRdb kept only the in-frame ones, dropping some. The repertoire consists of around 180,000 clones, with roughly 71% occurring once and the leading ten covering 1.5%. Germline lookup yields CDR1 SGHDN and CDR2 FVKESK. V lost 1 base to trimming and J lost 4 bases, with 7 bases between them. The CDR3 loop spans 13 amino acids. The TCR comes from a girl aged 5-17 years in good health and CMV-seronegative. The chain couples TRBV14 to TRBJ1-2, with D uncertain. The sample was PBMCs. The CDR3 DNA reads as TGTGCCAGCAGCCAAGTGAACAGCTATGGCTACACCTTC. Protein product: CASSQVNSYGYTF.